Sequencing of this TCR beta chain was carried out in a study of a mutant IDH1 vaccine in newly diagnosed glioma. Overall study: Treated patients were around 62% male, 37.5% female, mean age around 40 years. Patients previously underwent radiotherapy, temozolomide, or both, and most underwent both.

The sample's time point: baseline, week 1 (first vaccination visit). Indicated treatment: pre-vaccination baseline after standard-of-care therapy. CDR1 and CDR2 from the germline V gene are MNHEY and SVGAGI. The CDR3 covers 12 residues. Profiling relied on immunoSEQ multiplex PCR, and the TCRdb table lists in-frame clones only, not all of them. The sample has 30,000 to 40,000 clones, roughly 92% seen once. This TCR came from a man aged 18 to 30 with glioma. V is TRBV6-5 and J is TRBJ2-7; a possible D gene is TRBD2 (6 bases). Sequencing was performed on PBMCs, taken from a glioma patient treated with radiotherapy, temozolomide or both. CDR3 bases: TGTTCAAGCGGGCAGGGTAACCACGAGCAGTACTTC. It translates to CSSGQGNHEQYF.